This is a list of T cell receptor beta chains from one sample in a study of cytomegalovirus exposure and HLA in healthy donors. Libraries were prepared by immunoSEQ multiplex PCR; TCRdb keeps only in-frame clonotypes and omits some of them. The sample has 90,000 to 100,000 clones. Material: PBMCs. The receptors derive from a woman younger than 45 in good health and CMV-seronegative. Both conserved end residues are part of each CDR3. The D gene is left open where the match is weak. Size is omitted from some rows. Given values are once, few, many or a class for expanded clones.

j_gene	d_gene	abundance	v_gene	CDR3nt	CDR3aa
TRBJ1-1	NA	medium-sized	TRBV5-6	TGTGCCAGCAGCCGTTTTTTTTCGGTGGGAGGGACGAACACTGAAGCTTTCTTT	CASSRFFSVGGTNTEAFF
TRBJ1-5	TRBD1	NA	TRBV2	TGTGCCAGCAGAGGCAGGGGGAGCAATCAGCCCCAGCATTTT	CASRGRGSNQPQHF
TRBJ1-4	TRBD1	NA	TRBV9	TGTGCCAGCAGCGCACTCCCGGGACAGGGGGGAAATGAAAAACTGTTTTTT	CASSALPGQGGNEKLFF
TRBJ1-5	NA	NA	TRBV21-1	TGTGCCAGTAGCAAAGCCCCCTCCATCCCTACTAGCAATCAGCCCCAGCATTTT	CASSKAPSIPTSNQPQHF
TRBJ1-1	NA	NA	TRBV30	TGTGCCTGGAGTGATCTCTATGAAGCTTTCTTT	CAWSDLYEAFF
TRBJ2-1	TRBD2	NA	TRBV30	TGTGCCTGGACTAGCGGGGGGTACAATGAGCAGTTCTTC	CAWTSGGYNEQFF
TRBJ2-1	TRBD1	NA	TRBV6-4	TGTGCCAGCAGTGAAGGCAGGGGGCCTGGTGATGAGCAGTTCTTC	CASSEGRGPGDEQFF
TRBJ2-7	TRBD1	NA	TRBV27	TGTGCCAGCAGTTCCACCGACAGGGGTGGTACCTACGAGCAGTACTTC	CASSSTDRGGTYEQYF
TRBJ1-5	NA	NA	TRBV6-5	TGTGCCAGCAGTTATATGGGCTCCCAGCCCCAGCATTTT	CASSYMGSQPQHF
TRBJ1-1	NA	NA	TRBV19	TGTGCCAGTAGTATAAAACAGGGCAGCCCCATGAACACTGAAGCTTTCTTT	CASSIKQGSPMNTEAFF
TRBJ2-7	NA	NA	TRBV10-2	TGCGCCAGCACCCTACGGCAAGCGGCCGGAGCCTACCACGAGCAGTACTTC	CASTLRQAAGAYHEQYF
TRBJ1-2	TRBD1	NA	TRBV19	TGTGCCAGTAGTATAGCCCTAGACAGGGGAAACTATGGCTACACCTTC	CASSIALDRGNYGYTF
TRBJ2-6	NA	NA	TRBV6-1	TGTGCCAGCAGTGAAGAACAGTCTGGGGCCAACGTCCTGACTTTC	CASSEEQSGANVLTF
TRBJ1-4	NA	NA	TRBV28	TGTGCCAGCAGTTTAGGAGGGGATGAAAAACTGTTTTTT	CASSLGGDEKLFF
TRBJ2-1	TRBD2	NA	TRBV6-5	TGTGCCAGCAGTACGCTAGCGGGGGTCTACAATGAGCAGTTCTTC	CASSTLAGVYNEQFF
TRBJ2-5	NA	NA	TRBV15	TGTGCCACCAGCAGTAAATCCCGGGAGACCCAGTACTTC	CATSSKSRETQYF
TRBJ2-1	NA	NA	TRBV13	TGTGCCAGCAGCGGTAGCAGGGGTCTTACCTACAATGAGCAGTTCTTC	CASSGSRGLTYNEQFF
TRBJ1-1	TRBD1	NA	TRBV18	TGTGCCAGCTCCACGACTCAGGGGGCCGCGCCTTACACTGAAGCTTTCTTT	CASSTTQGAAPYTEAFF
TRBJ2-3	NA	NA	TRBV11-3	TGTGCCAGCAGACTAGGCCAGGGCACAGATACGCAGTATTTT	CASRLGQGTDTQYF
TRBJ1-4	NA	NA	TRBV28	TGTGCCAGCAGTCCCCCCGGAGCGGTGGCTGAAAAACTGTTTTTT	CASSPPGAVAEKLFF
TRBJ2-1	NA	NA	TRBV19	TGTGCCAGTAGTATCCTCCGAATGACGGGGAGCTACAATGAGCAGTTCTTC	CASSILRMTGSYNEQFF
TRBJ1-2	TRBD1	NA	TRBV28	TGTGCCAGCAGTTTACCCCGGACAGGGATGGGCTATGGCTACACCTTC	CASSLPRTGMGYGYTF
TRBJ1-2	NA	NA	TRBV5-1	TGCGCCAGCAGCTCGGACAGCTTTAACTATGGCTACACCTTC	CASSSDSFNYGYTF
TRBJ1-1	NA	NA	TRBV5-6	TGTGCCAGCAGCTTGGCCGGCAGGGCCTTGAACACTGAAGCTTTCTTT	CASSLAGRALNTEAFF
TRBJ1-2	NA	NA	TRBV11-2	TGTGCCAGCAGCCCACATCGAGGTGGCTACACCTTC	CASSPHRGGYTF
TRBJ1-1	NA	NA	TRBV11-2	TGTGCCAGCACCTCCGTGTCTGAACAAATTGAAGCTTTCTTT	CASTSVSEQIEAFF
TRBJ1-5	TRBD1	NA	TRBV27	TGTGCCAGCTCGAACCAGGCGAAAGGGGGCCCAGGTCAGCCCCAGCATTTT	CASSNQAKGGPGQPQHF
TRBJ2-7	TRBD1	NA	TRBV6-5	TGTGCCAGCAACCCCGGGACAGGGCGATACGAGCAGTACTTC	CASNPGTGRYEQYF
TRBJ1-1	NA	NA	TRBV27	TGTGCCAGCCGACGAAGGGGGGGGGTCTCTGAAGCTTTCTTT	CASRRRGGVSEAFF
TRBJ1-2	NA	NA	TRBV29-1	TGCAGCGTTACGGGTCACCGAGAAGGCTACACCTTC	CSVTGHREGYTF
TRBJ1-3	NA	NA	TRBV6-1	TGTGCCAGCACTTTAGGGGTATTGTCCGGAAACACCATATATTTT	CASTLGVLSGNTIYF
TRBJ2-1	NA	NA	TRBV28	TGTGCCAGCATTAGGGGGCTAGCGGGCCATGAGCAGTTCTTC	CASIRGLAGHEQFF
TRBJ2-1	TRBD2	NA	TRBV11-3	TGTGCCAGCAGCTTAGTGGCTAGCGGGGGCTCCGGGGTTGAGCAGTTCTTC	CASSLVASGGSGVEQFF
TRBJ2-2	TRBD2	NA	TRBV27	TGTGCCAGCAGCACAATTGCGGGGGGCGTTCAGGCCGGGGAGCTGTTTTTT	CASSTIAGGVQAGELFF
TRBJ1-5	TRBD1	NA	TRBV30	TGTGCCTGGAGTGGACAGGGTCAGGGCAGCAATCAGCCCCAGCATTTT	CAWSGQGQGSNQPQHF
TRBJ2-2	NA	NA	TRBV5-1	TGCGCCAGCAGCTTGGCAGGGGCCACCGGGGAGCTGTTTTTT	CASSLAGATGELFF
TRBJ2-3	NA	NA	TRBV4-1	TGCGCCAGCAGTTTACCTCGGGGTAGTTCGTTAGATACGCAGTATTTT	CASSLPRGSSLDTQYF
TRBJ2-1	TRBD2	NA	TRBV4-2	TGTGCCAGCAGCCAAGATCCTAGCGGGAATGGCAATGAGCAGTTCTTC	CASSQDPSGNGNEQFF
TRBJ2-7	TRBD1	NA	TRBV5-6	TGTGCCAGCAGTTCATCCAGGGACAGGGGCAGAGGAGTCCCCTACGAGCAGTACTTC	CASSSSRDRGRGVPYEQYF
TRBJ2-7	TRBD1	NA	TRBV25-1	TGTGCCAGCAGTTCTCCGGGACAGGGATTTCCCGAGCAGTACTTC	CASSSPGQGFPEQYF
TRBJ2-7	TRBD1	NA	TRBV15	TGTGCCACCAGCCTCCGGGACAGAAAATACGAGCAGTACTTC	CATSLRDRKYEQYF
TRBJ1-2	NA	NA	TRBV4-2	TGTGCCAGCAGCCACCAAGGGGCAGATGGCTACACCTTC	CASSHQGADGYTF
TRBJ2-1	NA	NA	TRBV5-6	TGTGCCAGCAGCTTTCGTAGACACACCGGGAGATCCTACAATGAGCAGTTCTTC	CASSFRRHTGRSYNEQFF
TRBJ2-2	NA	NA	TRBV9	TGTGCCAGCAGCGCGGGACTTCCGAACACCGGGGAGCTGTTTTTT	CASSAGLPNTGELFF
TRBJ1-4	TRBD1	NA	TRBV7-9	TGTGCCAGCAGCTCTTGGGACAGTTTGACTAATGAAAAACTGTTTTTT	CASSSWDSLTNEKLFF
TRBJ2-7	TRBD2	NA	TRBV5-1	TGCGCCAGCAGCTCGGGGACGACTAGCGGGAACTACGAGCAGTACTTC	CASSSGTTSGNYEQYF
TRBJ1-2	TRBD1	NA	TRBV6-4	TGTGCCCGAAGACAGGGGCTCTATGGCTACACCTTC	CARRQGLYGYTF
TRBJ2-3	TRBD2	NA	TRBV5-4	TGTGCCAGCAGCTTTGCCGGGACTAGACGCACAGATACGCAGTATTTT	CASSFAGTRRTDTQYF
TRBJ1-2	NA	NA	TRBV7-6	TGTGCCAGCAGCTTAGGTCGAGACAGCCCGTATGGCTACACCTTC	CASSLGRDSPYGYTF
TRBJ1-3	NA	NA	TRBV6-5	TGTGCCAGCAGTCGGAAAGGGGGTCGAAACACCATATATTTT	CASSRKGGRNTIYF
TRBJ2-7	TRBD1	NA	TRBV14	TGTGCCAGCAGCCAAGCACAGGGGGACTCCTACGAGCAGTACTTC	CASSQAQGDSYEQYF
TRBJ2-2	NA	NA	TRBV6-4	TGTGCCAGCAGTGACTCGGAGGCCGGGGAGCTGTTTTTT	CASSDSEAGELFF
TRBJ1-4	NA	NA	TRBV15	TGTGCCACCAGCAGAGCGACGGGAACAAATGAAAAACTGTTTTTT	CATSRATGTNEKLFF
TRBJ2-3	NA	NA	TRBV6-6	TGTGCCAGCAGTATCCGGAGCGGGTCCTTGGCAGATACGCAGTATTTT	CASSIRSGSLADTQYF
TRBJ2-3	NA	NA	TRBV7-9	TGTGCCAGCAGCTTACCAGGGCAAGATACGCAGTATTTT	CASSLPGQDTQYF
TRBJ2-1	TRBD1	NA	TRBV27	TGTGCCAGCAGGGCGGACAGGGGAGGCTACAATGAGCAGTTCTTC	CASRADRGGYNEQFF
TRBJ1-2	TRBD1	NA	TRBV10-3	TGTGCCATCAATCAACAGGGGGCGAAAGGCTACACCTTC	CAINQQGAKGYTF
TRBJ1-2	TRBD1	NA	TRBV9	TGTGCCAGCAGCGTATCCGATGACAGGGGGCTTGGCTACACCTTC	CASSVSDDRGLGYTF
TRBJ2-3	TRBD2	NA	TRBV5-1	TGCGCCAGCAACAGCGGGGGTAGCACAGATACGCAGTATTTT	CASNSGGSTDTQYF